This section outlines one T cell receptor (beta chain) sequence together with its context. This specimen belongs to a study of control samples from healthy donors and cancer patients. The V gene end was trimmed by 6 bases and the J gene end by 7 bases; junction bases not matched to a gene: 6. This CDR3 contains 13 residues. This table comes from immunoSEQ multiplex PCR, and its TCRdb copy is limited to in-frame clones, with some not included. The table includes roughly 84,000 clones, around 92% detected once. The origin of this receptor is a man aged 50-60 years in good health. The V and J genes are TRBV12-3 or TRBV12-4 and TRBJ1-2; 9 bases map to TRBD1. Sequencing was done on a sample of blood. DNA for the CDR3: TGTGCCAGCAGCCCCACAGGGGGCGTTGGCTACACCTTC. Translating gives CASSPTGGVGYTF.